These 2 T cell receptor beta chains came from one sample sequenced in a study of blood T cells in healthy people across ages. Through a sample-barcoded 5' primer and a J-beta primer mix, a second PCR was run for roughly 6 to 11 cycles. In TCRdb, the 5' RACE reads were re-called with MiXCR into one record per CDR3 protein. The sample yields about 620,000 distinct CDR3 sequences, more than 45% seen once. Input material: blood. These receptor sequences come from a woman older than 75 in good health.

The chain combines TRBV19 with TRBJ2-1, with TRBD2 as a possible D gene (7 bases). Germline CDR1 and CDR2: LNHDA and SQIVND (reference sequence). Between the trimmed V and J ends, which lost 2 bases and 5 bases, there was a span of 16 bases. The length of the CDR3 is 16 residues. The CDR3: CASSIIWRGGDNEQFF. The CDR3 DNA is TGTGCCAGTAGTATAATATGGAGGGGGGGAGACAATGAGCAGTTCTTC. Together with reference TRBV19 and TRBJ2-1, the CDR3 gives the full variable domain: DGGITQSPKYLFRKEGQNVTLSCEQNLNHDAMYWYRQDPGQGLRLIYYSQIVNDFQKGDIAEGYSVSREKKESFPLTVTSAQKNPTAFYLCASSIIWRGGDNEQFFGPGTRLTVL.

The J gene is TRBJ2-5, the V gene TRBV5-1, with D unresolved. Germline CDR1 is SGHRS and CDR2 is YFSETQ. The CDR3 spans 15 residues. The V gene lost 5 bases and the J gene lost 5 bases, with 19 bases spanning the gap. The CDR3, as DNA: TGCGCCAGCAGTGGCGCAGGCAATCTAGAGGAGACCCAGTACTTC. Protein: CASSGAGNLEETQYF.